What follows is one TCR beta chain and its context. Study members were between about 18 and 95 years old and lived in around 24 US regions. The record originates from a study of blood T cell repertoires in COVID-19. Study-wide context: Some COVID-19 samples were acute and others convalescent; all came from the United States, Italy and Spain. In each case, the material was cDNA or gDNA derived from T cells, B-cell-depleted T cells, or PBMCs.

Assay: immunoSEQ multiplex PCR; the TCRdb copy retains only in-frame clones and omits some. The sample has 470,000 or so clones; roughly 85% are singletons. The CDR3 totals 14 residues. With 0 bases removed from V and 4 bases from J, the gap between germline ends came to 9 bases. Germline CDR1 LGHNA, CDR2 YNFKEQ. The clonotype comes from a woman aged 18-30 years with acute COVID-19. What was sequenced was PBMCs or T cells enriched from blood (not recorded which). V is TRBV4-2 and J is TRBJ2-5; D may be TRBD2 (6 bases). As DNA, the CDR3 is TGTGCCAGCAGCCAAGATGGAGGGGTAGAGACCCAGTACTTC. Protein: CASSQDGGVETQYF.